This T cell receptor (beta chain) was found in a study of T cells in Graves' hyperthyroidism and ophthalmopathy. Whole-study findings and limits: Ophthalmopathy, which appeared later, was predicted by the model a median around 6.9 months before onset.

Each 10 ml fresh peripheral blood draw supplied the PBMCs. CDR3 length: 15 amino acids. Trimming stripped 2 bases from V and 2 bases from J, with 14 bases between. CDR1 is DFQATT, CDR2 SNEGSKA, per germline (reference sequence). Using RNA transcripts as the source, TCR beta CDR3 regions were amplified. A first-round RT-PCR of the TCR CDR3 used the HTBI primer set. Each CDR3 protein gets one entry after TCRdb re-called the multiplex PCR reads with MiXCR. The table has some 200,000 distinct CDR3 sequences, around 17% seen once. This clonotype was detected a few times. Its antigen remains unknown. The sample taken for sequencing was blood. The receptor's source is a woman aged 45 to 65 with Graves' hyperthyroidism. The rearrangement joins TRBV20-1 to TRBJ2-3, with no clear D. The CDR3 region has the DNA TGCAGTGCTAGATACCAGCGACCGAACACAGATACGCAGTATTTT. Translating gives CSARYQRPNTDTQYF.